The 20 T cell receptor beta chains below were found in one sample sequenced in a study of blood T cell repertoires in COVID-19. Generated by immunoSEQ multiplex PCR, the TCRdb table keeps only in-frame clones and is missing some. The sample has approximately 65,000 clones, around 91% seen once. Source material: peripheral blood. Receptors were obtained from a man in his forties or fifties with COVID-19, enrolled during active disease.

The CDR3 DNA sequence: TGTGCCAGCTCACCGGGCCGGACAGGGGGCGGTCGAAACACCATATATTTT. Translating it yields CASSPGRTGGGRNTIYF. This chain joins TRBV18 and TRBJ1-3, with TRBD1 identical over 11 bases. Looked up from germline, CDR1 is KGHSH and CDR2 is LQKENI. This CDR3 has 17 amino acids. V dropped 3 bases and J dropped 5; count of bases not matched to a gene: 9.

The chain links TRBV9 to TRBJ2-2, with 9 bases matching TRBD1. The J segment lost 6 bases and the V segment lost 4 bases, leaving 10 bases of the junction unmatched. Germline V gives CDR1 SGDLS, CDR2 YYNGEE. The CDR3 runs 16 residues. This CDR3 is CASSPPGQGAPGELFF. CDR3 DNA sequence: TGTGCCAGCAGCCCTCCGGGACAGGGCGCCCCCGGGGAGCTGTTTTTT. Filled out from reference TRBV9 and TRBJ2-2, the complete variable domain reads DSGVTQTPKHLITATGQRVTLRCSPRSGDLSVYWYQQSLDQGLQFLIQYYNGEERAKGNILERFSAQQFPDLHSELNLSSLELGDSALYFCASSPPGQGAPGELFFGEGSRLTVL.

The chain combines TRBV19 with TRBJ1-2; 9 nucleotides align to TRBD1. The CDR3 contains 16 residues. V trimming: 4 bases; J trimming: 6 bases; junction bases outside the gene matches: 12. The germline V gene has CDR1 LNHDA and CDR2 SQIVND (reference sequence). The CDR3: CASSRGRRDRVDGYTF. The CDR3, as DNA: TGTGCCAGTAGTAGGGGTCGCCGGGACAGGGTTGATGGCTACACCTTC.

This clone was counted a few times. The J gene is TRBJ1-2, the V gene TRBV6-5; 10 bases are shared with TRBD1. The CDR3 consists of 15 residues. Germline V gene sequence: CDR1 MNHEY, CDR2 SVGAGI. V was pared by 8 bases and J by 2 bases, with 8 bases of the junction left unmatched. Here the CDR3 reads CASPGTGDLNYGYTF. The CDR3 nucleotides read TGTGCCAGCCCCGGGACAGGGGACTTAAACTATGGCTACACCTTC.

V gene TRBV3-1 (or the pseudogene TRBV3-2) combines with J gene TRBJ1-2; D is unclear. Looked up from germline, CDR1 is LGHDT and CDR2 is YNNKEL (reference sequence). The CDR3 totals 14 residues. Trimming removed 6 bases from V and 2 bases from J, with 13 bases in between. CDR3 amino acids: CASSPSLLNYGYTF. In nucleotides, the CDR3 is TGTGCCAGCAGTCCGTCTTTACTGAACTATGGCTACACCTTC.

The V call is TRBV5-6, the J call TRBJ2-7; 7 positions match TRBD1. This CDR3 is 13 amino acids long. The germline CDR1 and CDR2 sequences are SGHDT and YYEEEE. V was clipped by 6 bases and J by 0 bases; unmatched bases: 3. In DNA form, the CDR3 reads TGTGCCAGCATCGACAGGGCCTCCTACGAGCAGTACTTC. Amino acids: CASIDRASYEQYF.

V is TRBV19 and J is TRBJ2-1; weak D call: TRBD2 (5 bases). The V end lost 4 bases, the J end lost 7 bases, and 23 bases lay between the germline ends. The CDR3 runs 17 residues. Germline V lookup: CDR1 LNHDA, CDR2 SQIVND (reference sequence). As DNA, the CDR3 is TGTGCCAGTAGTACTCGTAGAATGGGGAGCCCAAGGAATGAGCAGTTCTTC. Residues: CASSTRRMGSPRNEQFF.

The J gene is TRBJ1-2, the V gene TRBV6-5; D unresolved. V was cut by 6 bases and J by 4 bases, with 15 bases left in between. Per germline, CDR1 MNHEY and CDR2 SVGAGI. The CDR3 sequence is 14 residues long. The CDR3 nucleotides are TGTGCCAGCAGCCCCGGAGGGAACTCCTATGGCTACACCTTC. Its translation: CASSPGGNSYGYTF.

CDR3 nucleotide sequence: TGTGCCAGTAGTAACCCGGGGAGGCCGGAAAAACTGTTTTTT. Protein sequence: CASSNPGRPEKLFF. This chain uses TRBV19 with TRBJ1-4, with no clear D. V was cut by 4 bases and J by 8 bases, with 14 bases left in between. Per germline, CDR1 LNHDA and CDR2 SQIVND (reference sequence). The CDR3 is made up of 14 amino acids. Complete variable domain (other parts from reference TRBV19 and TRBJ1-4): DGGITQSPKYLFRKEGQNVTLSCEQNLNHDAMYWYRQDPGQGLRLIYYSQIVNDFQKGDIAEGYSVSREKKESFPLTVTSAQKNPTAFYLCASSNPGRPEKLFFGSGTQLSVL.

V is TRBV2 and J is TRBJ2-7, with D perhaps matching TRBD2 (5 bases). There are 15 residues in the CDR3. With 2 bases removed from V and 0 bases from J, the gap between germline ends came to 11 bases. Germline CDR1 and CDR2: SNHLY and FYNNEI. As DNA, the CDR3 is TGTGCCAGCAGTGAACCGAGGGCGAGCTCCTACGAGCAGTACTTC. As protein: CASSEPRASSYEQYF.

V and J are TRBV10-3 and TRBJ2-2, with D perhaps matching TRBD2 (6 bases). The CDR3 is 16 amino acids. V shed 0 bases and J shed 6 bases, with 14 bases lying between them. The germline V gene encodes CDR1 ENHRY and CDR2 SYGVKD. The CDR3 DNA reads as TGTGCCATCAGTGAGTCCCCGTCTAGCGAGGCCGGGGAGCTGTTTTTT. Its protein is CAISESPSSEAGELFF.

The V and J genes are TRBV5-6 and TRBJ1-2; the D is unclear. The CDR3 spans 13 residues. Between the trimmed V and J ends, which lost 4 bases and 0 bases, there was a span of 7 bases. The germline CDR1 and CDR2 sequences are SGHDT and YYEEEE. In DNA, the CDR3 is TGTGCCAGCAGCGTATCTTCTAACTATGGCTACACCTTC. It is translated as CASSVSSNYGYTF.

The chain links TRBV20-1 to TRBJ2-3; D not resolved. The germline V gene has CDR1 DFQATT and CDR2 SNEGSKA (reference sequence). The CDR3 totals 14 residues. Trimming took off 3 bases at V and 0 bases at J, with 10 bases between the two ends. Written as DNA, the CDR3 is TGCAGTGCTAGTGACGGGTTCAGCACAGATACGCAGTATTTT. Protein product: CSASDGFSTDTQYF.

The chain employs TRBV19 and TRBJ2-2; TRBD2 aligns across 7 bases. The V segment lost 0 bases and the J segment 6 bases; nucleotides outside the gene matches: 4. CDR3 length: 15 residues. The V gene's germline CDR1 is LNHDA and CDR2 SQIVND (reference sequence). This CDR3 reads CASSIESGRAGELFF. DNA for the CDR3: TGTGCCAGTAGTATAGAGTCAGGGAGGGCCGGGGAGCTGTTTTTT.

The chain recombines TRBV19 with TRBJ1-1; TRBD1 matches 10 bases. V lost 9 bases, J lost 4 bases, and 14 bases stayed unmatched. Germline CDR1 is LNHDA and CDR2 is SQIVND (reference sequence). This CDR3 is built from 16 residues. CDR3 coding DNA: TGTGCCAGCTCGGACGGGACAGGGGCCGGAGGCACTGAAGCTTTCTTT. As protein: CASSDGTGAGGTEAFF.

The V call is TRBV4-3, the J call TRBJ2-3, with 7 bases lining up with TRBD2. The CDR3 consists of 18 residues. Looked up from germline, CDR1 is LGHNA and CDR2 is YSLEER. The J segment lost 4 bases and the V segment lost 2 bases, leaving 15 bases of the junction unmatched. CDR3 protein: CASSQLPSGGLGPDTQYF. The DNA of the CDR3 is TGCGCCAGCAGCCAACTACCGTCGGGGGGATTAGGGCCAGATACGCAGTATTTT.

This clone was counted once. The chain links TRBV18 to TRBJ2-3, with D maybe TRBD2 (5 bases). This CDR3 is built from 15 residues. Germline lookup yields CDR1 KGHSH and CDR2 LQKENI. The V and J ends lost 1 base and 4 bases respectively, with 12 bases between them. CDR3 amino acids: CASSPLVGVADTQYF. Written as DNA, the CDR3 is TGTGCCAGCTCACCACTGGTGGGAGTCGCAGATACGCAGTATTTT.

The genes are TRBV7-2 and TRBJ2-1, with a possible D match to TRBD2 (5 bases). Germline V gene lookup returns CDR1 SGHTA and CDR2 FQGNSA. Trimming pared 6 bases from V and 5 bases from J, leaving 11 bases between. There are 13 residues in the CDR3. The CDR3: CASSTGLHNEQFF. The CDR3 DNA sequence: TGTGCCAGCAGTACCGGACTGCACAATGAGCAGTTCTTC.

The chain has TRBV19 and TRBJ1-4; D gene ambiguous. Germline lookup yields CDR1 LNHDA and CDR2 SQIVND (reference sequence). V was trimmed by 4 bases and J by 8 bases, leaving 17 bases between them. This CDR3 contains 15 residues. CDR3: CASSTYPNSREKLFF. The DNA for the CDR3 is TGTGCCAGTAGTACCTATCCTAACAGCAGGGAAAAACTGTTTTTT. Together with reference TRBV19 and TRBJ1-4, the CDR3 gives the full variable domain: DGGITQSPKYLFRKEGQNVTLSCEQNLNHDAMYWYRQDPGQGLRLIYYSQIVNDFQKGDIAEGYSVSREKKESFPLTVTSAQKNPTAFYLCASSTYPNSREKLFFGSGTQLSVL.

J is TRBJ2-5 and V is TRBV9, with 9 nucleotides matching TRBD1. The CDR3 sequence is 14 residues long. Germline V gives CDR1 SGDLS, CDR2 YYNGEE. V trimming: 3 bases; J trimming: 3 bases; junction bases outside the gene matches: 3. In DNA form, the CDR3 reads TGTGCCAGCAGCGCCCGGGACAGGGAAGAGACCCAGTACTTC. It is translated as CASSARDREETQYF.